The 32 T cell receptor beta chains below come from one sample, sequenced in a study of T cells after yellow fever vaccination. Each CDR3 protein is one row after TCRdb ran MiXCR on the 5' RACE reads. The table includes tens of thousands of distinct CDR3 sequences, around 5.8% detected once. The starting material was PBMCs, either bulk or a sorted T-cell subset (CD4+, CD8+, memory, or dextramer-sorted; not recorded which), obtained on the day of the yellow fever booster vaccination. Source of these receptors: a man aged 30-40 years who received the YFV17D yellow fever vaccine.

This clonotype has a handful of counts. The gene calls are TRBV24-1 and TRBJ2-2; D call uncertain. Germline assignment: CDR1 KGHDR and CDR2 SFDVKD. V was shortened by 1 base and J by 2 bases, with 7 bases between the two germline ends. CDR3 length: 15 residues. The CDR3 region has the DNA TGTGCCACCAGTGATTTCCCCCCAAACACCGGGGAGCTGTTTTTT. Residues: CATSDFPPNTGELFF.

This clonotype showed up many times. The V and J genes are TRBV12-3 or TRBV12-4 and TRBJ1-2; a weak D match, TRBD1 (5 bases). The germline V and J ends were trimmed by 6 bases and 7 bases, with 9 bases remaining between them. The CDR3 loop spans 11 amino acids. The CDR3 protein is CASRQAVGYTF. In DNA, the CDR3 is TGTGCCAGCAGACAGGCCGTTGGCTACACCTTC.

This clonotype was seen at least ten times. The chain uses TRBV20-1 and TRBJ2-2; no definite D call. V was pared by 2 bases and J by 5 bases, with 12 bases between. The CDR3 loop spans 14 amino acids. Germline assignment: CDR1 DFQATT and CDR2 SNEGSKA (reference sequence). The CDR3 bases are TGCAGTGCTAGATCCCAGGCTGGTACCGGGGAGCTGTTTTTT. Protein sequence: CSARSQAGTGELFF.

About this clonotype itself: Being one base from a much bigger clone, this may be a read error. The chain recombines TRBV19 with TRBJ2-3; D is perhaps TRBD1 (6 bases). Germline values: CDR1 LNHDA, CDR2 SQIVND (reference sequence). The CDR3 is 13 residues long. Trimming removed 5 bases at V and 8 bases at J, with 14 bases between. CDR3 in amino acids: CASSGTGFGTQYF. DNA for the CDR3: TGTGCCAGTAGTGGCACAGGGTTTGGTACGCAGTATTTT.

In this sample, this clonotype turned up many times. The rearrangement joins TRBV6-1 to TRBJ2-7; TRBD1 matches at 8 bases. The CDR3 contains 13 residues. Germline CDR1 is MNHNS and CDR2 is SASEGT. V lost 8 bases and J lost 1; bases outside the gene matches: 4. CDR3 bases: TGTGCCAGCGGAAGGGACAGGTCCTACGAGCAGTACTTC. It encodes CASGRDRSYEQYF.

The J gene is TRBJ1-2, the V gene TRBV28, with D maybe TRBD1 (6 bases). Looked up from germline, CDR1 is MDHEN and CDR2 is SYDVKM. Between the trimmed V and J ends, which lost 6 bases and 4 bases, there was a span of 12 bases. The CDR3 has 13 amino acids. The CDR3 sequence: CASSRDTLYGYTF. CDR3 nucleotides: TGTGCCAGCAGCCGGGACACTCTCTATGGCTACACCTTC.

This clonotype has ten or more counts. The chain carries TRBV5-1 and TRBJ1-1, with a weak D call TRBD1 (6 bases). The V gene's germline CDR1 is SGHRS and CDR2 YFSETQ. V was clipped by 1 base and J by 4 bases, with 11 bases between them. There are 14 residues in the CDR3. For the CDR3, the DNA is TGCGCCAGCAGCTTGTGGGGGGCCGGCACTGAAGCTTTCTTT. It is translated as CASSLWGAGTEAFF. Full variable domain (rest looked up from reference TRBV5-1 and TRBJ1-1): KAGVTQTPRYLIKTRGQQVTLSCSPISGHRSVSWYQQTPGQGLQFLFEYFSETQRNKGNFPGRFSGRQFSNSRSEMNVSTLELGDSALYLCASSLWGAGTEAFFGQGTRLTVV.

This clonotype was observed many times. The CDR3 nucleotides read TGCGCCAGCAGCCACACGTACGACAGGGTGAGCGTCCTGACTTTC. Translation gives CASSHTYDRVSVLTF. The J gene is TRBJ2-6, the V gene TRBV4-3; 7 nucleotides align to TRBD1. V was clipped by 3 bases and J by 12 bases; unmatched bases: 11. This CDR3 contains 15 residues. The germline gives CDR1 LGHNA, CDR2 YSLEER.

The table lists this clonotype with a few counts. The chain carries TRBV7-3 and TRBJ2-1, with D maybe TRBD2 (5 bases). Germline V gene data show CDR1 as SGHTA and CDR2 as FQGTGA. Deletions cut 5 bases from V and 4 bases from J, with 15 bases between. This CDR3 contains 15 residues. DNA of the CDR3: TGTGCCAGCAGCGGCGGGCCCCCAGAGTACAATGAGCAGTTCTTC. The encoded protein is CASSGGPPEYNEQFF.

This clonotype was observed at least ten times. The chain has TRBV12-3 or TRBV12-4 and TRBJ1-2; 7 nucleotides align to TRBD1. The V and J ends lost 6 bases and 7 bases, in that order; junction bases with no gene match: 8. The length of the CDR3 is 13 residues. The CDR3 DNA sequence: TGTGCCAGCAGCCCACAGGGGAGGAGTGGCTACACCTTC. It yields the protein CASSPQGRSGYTF.

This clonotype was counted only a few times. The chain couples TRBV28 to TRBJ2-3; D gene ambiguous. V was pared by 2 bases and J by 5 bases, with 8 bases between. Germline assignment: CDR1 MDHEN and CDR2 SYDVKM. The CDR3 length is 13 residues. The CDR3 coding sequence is TGTGCCAGCAGTTTAGTCGATGTAGATACGCAGTATTTT. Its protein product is CASSLVDVDTQYF.

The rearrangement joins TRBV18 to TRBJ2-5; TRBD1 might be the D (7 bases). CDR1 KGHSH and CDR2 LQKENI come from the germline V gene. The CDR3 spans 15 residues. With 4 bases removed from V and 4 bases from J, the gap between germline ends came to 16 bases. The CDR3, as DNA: TGTGCCAGCTCACTTTACGGGACAGCGGGAGAGACCCAGTACTTC. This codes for CASSLYGTAGETQYF.

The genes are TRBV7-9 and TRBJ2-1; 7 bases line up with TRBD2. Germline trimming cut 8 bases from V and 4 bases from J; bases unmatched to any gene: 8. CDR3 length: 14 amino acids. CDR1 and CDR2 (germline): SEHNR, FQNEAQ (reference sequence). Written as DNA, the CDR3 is TGTGCCAGCGGTAGGGCGGGAGATTACAATGAGCAGTTCTTC. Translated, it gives CASGRAGDYNEQFF.

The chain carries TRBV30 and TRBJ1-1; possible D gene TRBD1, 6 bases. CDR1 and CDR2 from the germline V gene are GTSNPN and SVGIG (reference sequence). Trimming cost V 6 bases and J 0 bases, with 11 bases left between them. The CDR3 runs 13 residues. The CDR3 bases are TGTGCCTGTAATGGACAGTTGAACACTGAAGCTTTCTTT. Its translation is CACNGQLNTEAFF.

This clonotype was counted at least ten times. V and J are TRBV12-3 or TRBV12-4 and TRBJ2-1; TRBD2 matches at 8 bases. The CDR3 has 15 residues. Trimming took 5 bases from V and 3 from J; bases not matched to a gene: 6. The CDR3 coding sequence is TGTGCCAGCAGTCTTCGGGAGGGCCGCTACAATGAGCAGTTCTTC. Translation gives CASSLREGRYNEQFF.

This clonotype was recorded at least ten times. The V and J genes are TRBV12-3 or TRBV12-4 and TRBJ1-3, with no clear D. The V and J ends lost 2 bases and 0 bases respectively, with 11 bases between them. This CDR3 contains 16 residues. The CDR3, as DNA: TGTGCCAGCAGTTTATATCGGGGAGTCTCTGGAAACACCATATATTTT. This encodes CASSLYRGVSGNTIYF.

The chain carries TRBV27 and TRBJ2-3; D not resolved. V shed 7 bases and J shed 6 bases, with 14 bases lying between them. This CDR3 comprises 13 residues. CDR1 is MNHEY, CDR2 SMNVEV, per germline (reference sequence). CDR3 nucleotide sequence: TGTGCCAGCAATTCCTACATTGGCGATACGCAGTATTTT. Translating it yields CASNSYIGDTQYF.

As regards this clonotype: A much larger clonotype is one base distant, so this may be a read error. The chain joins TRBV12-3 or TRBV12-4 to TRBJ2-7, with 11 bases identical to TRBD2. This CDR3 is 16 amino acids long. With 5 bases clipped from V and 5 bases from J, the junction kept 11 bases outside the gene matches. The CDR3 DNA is TGTGCCAGCAGTCTTGGGATTAGCGGGAGGGTGGACGAGCAGTACTTC. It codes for CASSLGISGRVDEQYF.

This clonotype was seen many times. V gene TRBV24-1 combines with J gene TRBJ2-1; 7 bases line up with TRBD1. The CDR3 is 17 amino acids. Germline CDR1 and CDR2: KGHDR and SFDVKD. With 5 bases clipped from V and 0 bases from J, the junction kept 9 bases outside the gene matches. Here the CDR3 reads CATSGFEGAGSYNEQFF. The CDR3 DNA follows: TGTGCCACCAGTGGATTTGAGGGGGCCGGCTCCTACAATGAGCAGTTCTTC.

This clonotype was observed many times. The CDR3 loop reads CASSLTKGKFTEAFF. CDR3 sequence (DNA): TGTGCCAGCAGTTTGACCAAGGGGAAGTTCACTGAAGCTTTCTTT. This chain uses TRBV7-2 with TRBJ1-1, with D maybe TRBD1 (5 bases). V lost 6 bases and J lost 4, with 18 bases in between. Per the germline V gene, CDR1 is SGHTA and CDR2 is FQGNSA. This CDR3 is built from 15 residues.

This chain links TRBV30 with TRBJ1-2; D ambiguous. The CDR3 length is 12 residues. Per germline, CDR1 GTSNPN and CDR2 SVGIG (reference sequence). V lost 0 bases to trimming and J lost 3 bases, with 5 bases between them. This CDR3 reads CAWSVTYYGYTF. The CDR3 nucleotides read TGTGCCTGGAGTGTCACCTACTATGGCTACACCTTC.

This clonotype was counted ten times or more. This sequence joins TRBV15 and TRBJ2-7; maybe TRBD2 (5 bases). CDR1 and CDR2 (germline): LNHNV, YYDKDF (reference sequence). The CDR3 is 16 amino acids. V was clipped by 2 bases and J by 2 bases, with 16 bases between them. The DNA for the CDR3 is TGTGCCACCAGCAGAACTGGGCTAGCCGACACCTACGAGCAGTACTTC. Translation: CATSRTGLADTYEQYF.

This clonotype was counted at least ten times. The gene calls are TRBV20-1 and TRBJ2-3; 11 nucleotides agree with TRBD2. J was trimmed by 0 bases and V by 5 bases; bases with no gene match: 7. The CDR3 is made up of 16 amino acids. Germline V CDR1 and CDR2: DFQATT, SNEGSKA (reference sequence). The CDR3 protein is CSAPTPSGRSTDTQYF. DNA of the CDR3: TGCAGTGCTCCAACTCCTAGCGGGAGGAGCACAGATACGCAGTATTTT.

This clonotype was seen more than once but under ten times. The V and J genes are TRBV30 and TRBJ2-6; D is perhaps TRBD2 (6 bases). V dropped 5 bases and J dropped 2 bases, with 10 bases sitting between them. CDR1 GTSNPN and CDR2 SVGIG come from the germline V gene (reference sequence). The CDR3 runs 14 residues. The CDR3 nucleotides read TGTGCCTGGTCGGGACTCACTGGGGCCAACGTCCTGACTTTC. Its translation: CAWSGLTGANVLTF.

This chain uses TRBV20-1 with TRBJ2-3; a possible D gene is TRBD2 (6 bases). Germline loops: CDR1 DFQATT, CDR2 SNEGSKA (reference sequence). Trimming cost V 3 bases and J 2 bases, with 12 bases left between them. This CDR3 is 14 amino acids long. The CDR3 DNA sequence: TGCAGTGCTAGCGGTGCGGGGCTCACAGATACGCAGTATTTT. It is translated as CSASGAGLTDTQYF.

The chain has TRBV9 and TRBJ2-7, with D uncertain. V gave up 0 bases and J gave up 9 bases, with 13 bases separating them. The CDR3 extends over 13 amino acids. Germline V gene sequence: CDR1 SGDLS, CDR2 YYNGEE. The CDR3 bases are TGTGCCAGCAGCGTAGAAGAATGGTCCGTGCAGTACTTC. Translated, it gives CASSVEEWSVQYF. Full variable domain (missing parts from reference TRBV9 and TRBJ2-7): DSGVTQTPKHLITATGQRVTLRCSPRSGDLSVYWYQQSLDQGLQFLIQYYNGEERAKGNILERFSAQQFPDLHSELNLSSLELGDSALYFCASSVEEWSVQYFGPGTRLTVT.

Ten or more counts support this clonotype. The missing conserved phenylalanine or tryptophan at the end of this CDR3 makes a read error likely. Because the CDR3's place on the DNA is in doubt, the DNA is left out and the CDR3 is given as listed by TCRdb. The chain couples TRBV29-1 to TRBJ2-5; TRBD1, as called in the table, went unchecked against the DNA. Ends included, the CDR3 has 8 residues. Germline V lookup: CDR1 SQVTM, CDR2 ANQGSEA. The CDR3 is CSVEAGGI.

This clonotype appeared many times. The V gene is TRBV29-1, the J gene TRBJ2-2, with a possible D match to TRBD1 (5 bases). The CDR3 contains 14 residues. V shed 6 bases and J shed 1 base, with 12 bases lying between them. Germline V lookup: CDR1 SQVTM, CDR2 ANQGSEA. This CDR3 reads CSVSIGQNTGELFF. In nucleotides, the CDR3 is TGCAGCGTCTCTATTGGACAGAACACCGGGGAGCTGTTTTTT.

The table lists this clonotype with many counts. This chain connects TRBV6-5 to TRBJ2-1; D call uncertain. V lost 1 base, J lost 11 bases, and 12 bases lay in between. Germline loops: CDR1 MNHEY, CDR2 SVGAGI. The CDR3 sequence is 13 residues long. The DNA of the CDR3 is TGTGCCAGCAGTTACTTATTATTTGGAAAGCAGTTCTTC. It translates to CASSYLLFGKQFF.

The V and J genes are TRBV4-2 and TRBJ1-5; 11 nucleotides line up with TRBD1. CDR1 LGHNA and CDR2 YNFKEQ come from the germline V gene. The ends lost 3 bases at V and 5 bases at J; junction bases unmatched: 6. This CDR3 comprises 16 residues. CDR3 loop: CASSHLDRGQDQPQHF. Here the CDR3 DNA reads TGTGCCAGCAGCCACCTGGACAGGGGGCAGGATCAGCCCCAGCATTTT.

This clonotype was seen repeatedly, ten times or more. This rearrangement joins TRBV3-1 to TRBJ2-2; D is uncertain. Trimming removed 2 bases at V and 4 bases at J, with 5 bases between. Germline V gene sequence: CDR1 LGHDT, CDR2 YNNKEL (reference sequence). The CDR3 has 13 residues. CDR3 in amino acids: CASSQSSTGELFF. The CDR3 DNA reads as TGTGCCAGCAGCCAAAGTAGCACCGGGGAGCTGTTTTTT.

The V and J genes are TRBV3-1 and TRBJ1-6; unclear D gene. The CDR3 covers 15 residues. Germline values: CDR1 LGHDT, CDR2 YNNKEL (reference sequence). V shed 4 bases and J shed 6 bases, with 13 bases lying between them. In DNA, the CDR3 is TGTGCCAGCAGCCCCTCCGGTGGATTTAATTCACCCCTCCACTTT. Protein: CASSPSGGFNSPLHF.